This record covers a single TCR beta chain. This clonotype showed up just a few times. Its specific antigen is unknown. Base qualities were left out, and no much larger clone turns up one base away. This entry is derived from a study of response to subunit inactivated influenza vaccine listed by TCRdb under 2018. In the study overall: Deep quantitative profiling of the T cell receptor repertoire was used in the study to follow responses to a trivalent subunit inactivated influenza vaccine. Beyond this particular receptor, the publication reports: The authors suggested that each seasonal influenza vaccination may recruit only a limited number of new T cells.

The CDR3 has 16 amino acids, counting the end cysteine and phenylalanine. This entry keeps only the CDR3 DNA: 48 bases, framed from base 1. Trimming at the junction amounts to 3 bases on V and 5 bases on J, and the germline ends lie 16 bases apart. The germline V gene provides CDR1 SGHDN and CDR2 FVKESK. Preparation of the library involved RT-PCR. For sequencing, an Illumina HiSeq 2500 was employed. TCRdb reprocessed the public reads (quality trimming at Q25 with fastp, clone calling with MiXCR) and kept in-frame beta chains. Rows merge per CDR3 protein into single entries with the most common DNA and genes. The sample contains around 600,000 distinct CDR3 sequences, approximately 10% of them found a single time. The ten top clones hold around 10% of the sample. A further study also used this sample, focusing on T cells expressing NK-cell markers. The second publication reports: TCR beta cDNA libraries were prepared using 5'RACE template switching, which introduced a universal primer site and unique molecular identifiers. TCR beta-chain repertoires were profiled in sorted CD3+CD56+NKG2C+, CD3+CD56+NKG2C- and CD3+CD56-NKG2C+ T-cell subsets from about 8 donors. Of the eight sequenced donors, seven were found to be HCMV-seropositive and one was found to be HCMV-seronegative. In several experiments an anti-gammadeltaTCR antibody was added to restrict sorting to alphabetaTCR-expressing T cells. In 5 to 7 donors, the dominant CD3+CD56+NKG2C+ clonotypes ranked among the top 10 CD8+ clonotypes, making up about 1.0-7.5% of CD8+ T cells. Those dominant clonotypes were again the most abundant among CD3+CD56-NKG2C+ cells in a few donors, at about 25-60.1%. Whether the expanded NKG2C-expressing T cell clones were specific for HCMV antigens remained unclear. The eight sequenced donors were randomly selected healthy volunteers, three men and five women. A commercial ELISA kit detecting HCMV-specific IgG in serum was used to determine HCMV serostatus. Peripheral blood mononuclear cells were isolated from blood by Ficoll density gradient centrifugation. For a handful of donors, bulk peripheral blood T-cell repertoires were also sequenced from unsorted PBMC. Priming for cDNA synthesis came from the TCR beta constant segment, and two successive PCR amplification steps followed. Sequencing of the libraries produced 2 x 150 bp reads on Illumina HiSeq 2000/2500, MiSeq or NextSeq. Reads were demultiplexed and grouped by UMI with MIGEC, and clonotypes were assembled and quantified with MiTCR. To exclude erroneous sequences, only TCR cDNA sequences supported by at least two reads were retained. The tcR package was used for downstream repertoire analysis, with clonotypes matched between fractions based on CDR3 nucleotide sequence plus V segment. VDJmatch was used to annotate antigen specificity against VDJdb, with one amino acid substitution in CDR3 permitted.

Material: PBMCs from blood, obtained on the day of vaccination. This TCR derives from a man in his forties or fifties who received an inactivated influenza vaccine. Donor details come from another sample of the same person, matched by shared clones. The chain is encoded by TRBV14 joined to TRBJ2-2, and the D gene may be TRBD2, 5 bases matching. The DNA sequence reads TGTGCCAGCAGCCAGTTTTTGGGGTCGGGGACCGGGGAGCTGTTTTTT. Translated, it reads CASSQFLGSGTGELFF.